Detailed here is one T cell receptor beta chain. The entry originates in a study of shared clonotypes between healthy human individuals. As for the study in general: Two female and a few male donors aged 18 to 49 were enrolled.

The CDR3 has 13 amino acids. V gave up 6 bases and J gave up 6 bases, with 14 bases separating them. Germline CDR1 and CDR2: MDHEN and SYDVKM. Generated by immunoSEQ multiplex PCR, the TCRdb table keeps only in-frame clones and is missing some. Altogether 400,000 to 550,000 clones are present, 79% being singletons, with the ten largest covering about an eighth. The V and J genes are TRBV28 and TRBJ1-1; D is possibly TRBD1 (5 bases). Sequencing was carried out using PBMCs. The source is a woman aged 40 to 50 in good health. Some clones in this sample may be carry-over from other donors' samples. The CDR3 region is CASSDSHTPEAFF. In nucleotides, the CDR3 is TGTGCCAGCAGCGACAGCCATACACCTGAAGCTTTCTTT.